This TCR beta chain was obtained from a study of human versus mouse CDR3 diversity and MHC coevolution. Whole-study findings and limits: Compared with mice, human CDR3s carried more deletions and insertions on average.

Only in-frame clones appear in the TCRdb table, and some are missing; sequencing was by immunoSEQ multiplex PCR. The sample includes around 74,000 clones, around 92% of them seen just once. CDR3 length: 13 amino acids. CDR1 and CDR2 from the germline V gene are SGHDN and FVKESK. Trimming took 4 bases from V and 15 from J; bases not matched to a gene: 8. On this clone: Its specificity is not known.

Naive CD4 T cells, CD45RO-negative and CD62L-positive, were flow-sorted from PBMCs. This TCR was recovered from a person aged 25 to 69 in good health. Input material: naive CD4+ T cells from blood. Subset indicated: CD45RO-negative CD62L-positive naive CD4 T cells. The gene calls are TRBV14 and TRBJ2-1, with 11 bases matching TRBD2. In DNA form, the CDR3 reads TGTGCCAGCAGCCCGGCCTTAGCGGGGGGGCCGTTCTTC. Translated: CASSPALAGGPFF. The variable domain in full, with the rest retrieved from reference TRBV14 and TRBJ2-1, is EAGVTQFPSHSVIEKGQTVTLRCDPISGHDNLYWYRRVMGKEIKFLLHFVKESKQDESGMPNNRFLAERTGGTYSTLKVQPAELEDSGVYFCASSPALAGGPFFGPGTRLTVL.